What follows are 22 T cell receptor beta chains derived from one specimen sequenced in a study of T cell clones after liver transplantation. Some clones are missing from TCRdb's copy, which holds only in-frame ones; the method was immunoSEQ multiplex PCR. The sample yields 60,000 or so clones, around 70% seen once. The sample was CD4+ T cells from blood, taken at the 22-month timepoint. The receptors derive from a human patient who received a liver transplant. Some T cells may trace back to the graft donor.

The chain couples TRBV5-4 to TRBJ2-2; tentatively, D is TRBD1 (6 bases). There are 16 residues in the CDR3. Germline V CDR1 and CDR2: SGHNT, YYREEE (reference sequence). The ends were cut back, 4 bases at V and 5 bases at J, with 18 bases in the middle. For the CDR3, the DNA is TGTGCCAGCAGCGCAATAGACAGGAGTGAAACCGGGGAGCTGTTTTTT. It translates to CASSAIDRSETGELFF.

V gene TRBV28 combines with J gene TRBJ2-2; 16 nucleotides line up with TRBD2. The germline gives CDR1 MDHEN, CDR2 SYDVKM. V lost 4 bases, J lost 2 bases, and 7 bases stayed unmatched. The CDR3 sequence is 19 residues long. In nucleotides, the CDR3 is TGTGCCAGCAGTTCCCAGGGACTAGCGGGGGGGCCAAACACCGGGGAGCTGTTTTTT. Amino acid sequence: CASSSQGLAGGPNTGELFF. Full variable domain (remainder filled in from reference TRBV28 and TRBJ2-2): DVKVTQSSRYLVKRTGEKVFLECVQDMDHENMFWYRQDPGLGLRLIYFSYDVKMKEKGDIPEGYSVSREKKERFSLILESASTNQTSMYLCASSSQGLAGGPNTGELFFGEGSRLTVL.

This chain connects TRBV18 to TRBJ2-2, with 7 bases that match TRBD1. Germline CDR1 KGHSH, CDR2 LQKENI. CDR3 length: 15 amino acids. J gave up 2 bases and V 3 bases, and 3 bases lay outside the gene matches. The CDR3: CASSPGQLNTGELFF. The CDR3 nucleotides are TGTGCCAGCTCACCGGGACAGCTCAACACCGGGGAGCTGTTTTTT.

The CDR3 DNA reads as TGTGCCAGCAGCTTAACGTCGTACGCCCAGTACTTC. It specifies CASSLTSYAQYF. The gene calls are TRBV7-9 and TRBJ2-5; D unclear. CDR1 is SEHNR, CDR2 FQNEAQ, per germline (reference sequence). CDR3 length: 12 residues. V was cut by 2 bases and J by 9 bases, with 10 bases left in between.

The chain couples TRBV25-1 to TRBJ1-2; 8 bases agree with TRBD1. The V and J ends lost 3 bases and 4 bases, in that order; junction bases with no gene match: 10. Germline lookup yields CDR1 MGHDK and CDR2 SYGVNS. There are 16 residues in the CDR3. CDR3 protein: CASSDAKTGDTYGYTF. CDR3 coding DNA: TGTGCCAGCAGTGACGCAAAGACAGGGGATACCTATGGCTACACCTTC.

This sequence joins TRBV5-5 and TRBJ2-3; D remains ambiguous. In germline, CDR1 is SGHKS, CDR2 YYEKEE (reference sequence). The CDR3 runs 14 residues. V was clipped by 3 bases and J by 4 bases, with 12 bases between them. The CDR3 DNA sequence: TGTGCCAGCAGCTGGTGGCAGCTCTCAGATACGCAGTATTTT. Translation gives CASSWWQLSDTQYF. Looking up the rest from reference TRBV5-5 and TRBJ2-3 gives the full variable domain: DAGVTQSPTHLIKTRGQQVTLRCSPISGHKSVSWYQQVLGQGPQFIFQYYEKEERGRGNFPDRFSARQFPNYSSELNVNALLLGDSALYLCASSWWQLSDTQYFGPGTRLTVL.

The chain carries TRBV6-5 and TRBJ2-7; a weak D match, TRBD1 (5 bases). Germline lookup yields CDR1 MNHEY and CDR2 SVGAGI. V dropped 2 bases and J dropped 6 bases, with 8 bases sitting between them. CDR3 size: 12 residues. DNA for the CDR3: TGTGCCAGCAGTTACAGGGGCGGCGAGCAGTACTTC. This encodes CASSYRGGEQYF.

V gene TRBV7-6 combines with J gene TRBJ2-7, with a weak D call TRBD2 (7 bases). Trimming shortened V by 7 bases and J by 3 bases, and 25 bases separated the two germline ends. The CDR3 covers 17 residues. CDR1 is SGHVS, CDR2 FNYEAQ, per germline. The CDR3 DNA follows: TGTGCCAGCATGTCCGGGTTAGGGGGGGCAACAGACTACGAGCAGTACTTC. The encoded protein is CASMSGLGGATDYEQYF.

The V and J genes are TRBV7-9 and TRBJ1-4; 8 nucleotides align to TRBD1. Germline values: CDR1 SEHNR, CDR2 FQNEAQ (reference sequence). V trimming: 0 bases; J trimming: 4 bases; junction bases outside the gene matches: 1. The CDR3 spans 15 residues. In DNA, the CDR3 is TGTGCCAGCAGCTTAGCTACAGGGGGTAATGAAAAACTGTTTTTT. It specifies CASSLATGGNEKLFF.

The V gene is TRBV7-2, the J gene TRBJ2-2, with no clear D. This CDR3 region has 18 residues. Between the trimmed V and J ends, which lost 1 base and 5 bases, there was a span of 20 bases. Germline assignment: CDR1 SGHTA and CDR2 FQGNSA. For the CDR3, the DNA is TGTGCCAGCAGCTTAGGGGTACAAGGGTCCTCGTATACCGGGGAGCTGTTTTTT. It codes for CASSLGVQGSSYTGELFF. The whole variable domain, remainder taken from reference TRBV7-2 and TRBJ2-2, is GAGVSQSPSNKVTEKGKDVELRCDPISGHTALYWYRQSLGQGLEFLIYFQGNSAPDKSGLPSDRFSAERTGGSVSTLTIQRTQQEDSAVYLCASSLGVQGSSYTGELFFGEGSRLTVL.

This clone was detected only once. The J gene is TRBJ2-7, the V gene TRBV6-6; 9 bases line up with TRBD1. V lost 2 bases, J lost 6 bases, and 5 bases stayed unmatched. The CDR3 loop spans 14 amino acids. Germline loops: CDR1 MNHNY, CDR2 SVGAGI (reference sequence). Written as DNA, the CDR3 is TGTGCCAGCAGTTACAGGGGACAGGGTTCCGAGCAGTACTTC. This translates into CASSYRGQGSEQYF.

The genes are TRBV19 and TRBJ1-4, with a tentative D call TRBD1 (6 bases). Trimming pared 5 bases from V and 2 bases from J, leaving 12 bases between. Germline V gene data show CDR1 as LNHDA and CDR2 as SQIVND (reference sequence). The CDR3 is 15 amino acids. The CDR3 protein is CASSGQGSTNEKLFF. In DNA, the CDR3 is TGTGCCAGTAGTGGGCAGGGGTCGACTAATGAAAAACTGTTTTTT.

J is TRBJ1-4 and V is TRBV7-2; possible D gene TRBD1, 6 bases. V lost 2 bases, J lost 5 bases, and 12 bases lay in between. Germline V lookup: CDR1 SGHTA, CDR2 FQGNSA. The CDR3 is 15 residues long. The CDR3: CASSLNRQGNEKLFF. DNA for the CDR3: TGTGCCAGCAGCTTAAATCGGCAGGGGAATGAAAAACTGTTTTTT.

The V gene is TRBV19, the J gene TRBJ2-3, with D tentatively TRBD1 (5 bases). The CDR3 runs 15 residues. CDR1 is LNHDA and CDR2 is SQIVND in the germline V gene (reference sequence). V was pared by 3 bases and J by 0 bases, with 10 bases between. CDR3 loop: CASSIVSGSTDTQYF. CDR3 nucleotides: TGTGCCAGTAGTATTGTTTCAGGGAGCACAGATACGCAGTATTTT.

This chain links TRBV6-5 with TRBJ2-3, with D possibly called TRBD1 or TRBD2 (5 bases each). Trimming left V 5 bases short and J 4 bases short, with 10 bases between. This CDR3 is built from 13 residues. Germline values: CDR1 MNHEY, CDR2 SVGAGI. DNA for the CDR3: TGTGCCAGCAGTCGGGGACGGGCAGATACGCAGTATTTT. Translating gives CASSRGRADTQYF.

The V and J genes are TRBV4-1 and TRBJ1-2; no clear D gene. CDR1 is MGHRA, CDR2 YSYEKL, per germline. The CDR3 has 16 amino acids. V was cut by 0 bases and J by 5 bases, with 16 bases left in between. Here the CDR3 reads CASSQDESEAVYGYTF. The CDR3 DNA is TGCGCCAGCAGCCAAGATGAATCGGAGGCTGTATATGGCTACACCTTC.

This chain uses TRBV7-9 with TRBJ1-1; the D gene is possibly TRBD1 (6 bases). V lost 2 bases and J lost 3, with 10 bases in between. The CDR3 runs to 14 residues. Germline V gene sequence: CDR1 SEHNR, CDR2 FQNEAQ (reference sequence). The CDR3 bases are TGTGCCAGCAGCTTATCCTCAGGGGACACTGAAGCTTTCTTT. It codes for CASSLSSGDTEAFF.

Here the CDR3 DNA reads TGCGCCAGCAGTCTAACAGGGGGCAATCAGCCCCAGCATTTT. Protein sequence: CASSLTGGNQPQHF. This sequence joins TRBV10-2 and TRBJ1-5; 7 bases align to TRBD1. This CDR3 has 14 residues. V lost 5 bases, J lost 2 bases, and 3 bases stayed unmatched. Per germline, CDR1 WSHSY and CDR2 SAAADI.

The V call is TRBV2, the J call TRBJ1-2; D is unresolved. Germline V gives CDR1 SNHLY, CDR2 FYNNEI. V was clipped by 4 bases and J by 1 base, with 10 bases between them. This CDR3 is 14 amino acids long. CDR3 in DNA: TGTGCCAGCAGTGCCCCTGCACTTAACTATGGCTACACCTTC. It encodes CASSAPALNYGYTF.

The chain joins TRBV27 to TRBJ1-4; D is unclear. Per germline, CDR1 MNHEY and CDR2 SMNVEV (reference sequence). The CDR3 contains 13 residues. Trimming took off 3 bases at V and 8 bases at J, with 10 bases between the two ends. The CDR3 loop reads CASSLGRGEKLFF. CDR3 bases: TGTGCCAGCAGTTTGGGCAGAGGAGAAAAACTGTTTTTT.

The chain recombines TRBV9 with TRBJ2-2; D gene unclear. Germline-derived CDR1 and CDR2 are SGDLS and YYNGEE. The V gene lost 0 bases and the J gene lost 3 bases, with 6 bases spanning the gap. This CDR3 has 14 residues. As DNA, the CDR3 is TGTGCCAGCAGCGTAGGACCAGACACCGGGGAGCTGTTTTTT. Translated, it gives CASSVGPDTGELFF.

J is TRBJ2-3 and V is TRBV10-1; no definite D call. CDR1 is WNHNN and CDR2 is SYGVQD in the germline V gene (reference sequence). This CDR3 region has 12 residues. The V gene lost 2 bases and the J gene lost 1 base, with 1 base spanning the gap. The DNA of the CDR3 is TGCGCCAGCAGTGAGGGCACAGATACGCAGTATTTT. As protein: CASSEGTDTQYF.